This note documents a single T cell receptor beta chain sequence. Its antigen is unknown. Included in the TCR beta cDNA libraries were unique molecular identifiers. Using its own MiXCR run on the PCR reads, TCRdb lists one record per CDR3 protein. Of around 710,000 distinct CDR3 sequences in the sample, around 46% were seen once. The CDR3 sequence is 14 residues long. V was trimmed by 0 bases and J by 6 bases, leaving 9 bases between them. This sample is part of a study of post-analysis software for immune sequencing data. Study-level points and caveats: There were roughly five TRBV segments more frequent in patients than controls, and TRBV5-6, TRBV5-1 and TRBV20-1 were among them.

This TCR came from a girl between 10 and 17 years old with multiple sclerosis. The V and J genes are TRBV12-3 or TRBV12-4 and TRBJ2-1; D remains unclear. The sequencing sample was made of blood. The CDR3 region has the DNA TGTGCCAGCAGTTTAGCAGGGTGGGTCAATGAGCAGTTCTTC. Encoded protein: CASSLAGWVNEQFF.